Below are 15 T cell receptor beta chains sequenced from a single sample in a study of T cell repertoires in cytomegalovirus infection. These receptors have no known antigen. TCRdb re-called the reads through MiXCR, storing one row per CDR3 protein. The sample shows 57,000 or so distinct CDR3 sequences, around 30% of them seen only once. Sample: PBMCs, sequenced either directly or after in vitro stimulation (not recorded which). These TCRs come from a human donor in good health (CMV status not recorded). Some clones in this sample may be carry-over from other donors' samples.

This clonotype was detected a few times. CDR3 protein: CASSLSQGLDSPLHF. In nucleotides, the CDR3 is TGCGCCAGCAGCCTATCCCAGGGTCTTGATTCACCCCTCCACTTT. This chain joins TRBV4-1 and TRBJ1-6; D is possibly TRBD1 (5 bases). The V gene's germline CDR1 is MGHRA and CDR2 YSYEKL. V was trimmed by 4 bases and J by 8 bases, leaving 15 bases between them. The length of the CDR3 is 15 residues.

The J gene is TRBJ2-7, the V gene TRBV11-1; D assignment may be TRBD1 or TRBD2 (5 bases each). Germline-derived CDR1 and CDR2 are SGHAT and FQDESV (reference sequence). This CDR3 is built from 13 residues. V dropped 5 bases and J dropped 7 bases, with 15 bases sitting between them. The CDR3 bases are TGTGCCAGCAGCACCCCGGGATCAGGGGAGCAGTACTTC. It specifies CASSTPGSGEQYF.

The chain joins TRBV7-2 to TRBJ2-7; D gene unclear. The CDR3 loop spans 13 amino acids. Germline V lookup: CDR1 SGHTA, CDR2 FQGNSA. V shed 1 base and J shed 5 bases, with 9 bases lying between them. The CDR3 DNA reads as TGTGCCAGCAGCTTAGTTGCTGGGGACGAGCAGTACTTC. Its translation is CASSLVAGDEQYF.

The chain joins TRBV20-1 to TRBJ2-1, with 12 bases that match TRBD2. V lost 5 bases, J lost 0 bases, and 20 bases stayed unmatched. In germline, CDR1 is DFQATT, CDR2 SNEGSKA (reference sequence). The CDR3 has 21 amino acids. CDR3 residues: CSARSRSSTSGRDHSYNEQFF. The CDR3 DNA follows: TGCAGTGCTCGCTCCCGATCTTCGACTAGCGGGAGAGACCACTCCTACAATGAGCAGTTCTTC.

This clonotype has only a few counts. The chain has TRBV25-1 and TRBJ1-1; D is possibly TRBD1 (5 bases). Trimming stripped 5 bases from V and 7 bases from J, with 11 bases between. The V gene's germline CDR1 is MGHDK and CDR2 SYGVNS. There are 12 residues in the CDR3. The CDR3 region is CASSRQRGEAFF. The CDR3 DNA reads TGTGCCAGCAGTCGACAAAGGGGTGAAGCTTTCTTT.

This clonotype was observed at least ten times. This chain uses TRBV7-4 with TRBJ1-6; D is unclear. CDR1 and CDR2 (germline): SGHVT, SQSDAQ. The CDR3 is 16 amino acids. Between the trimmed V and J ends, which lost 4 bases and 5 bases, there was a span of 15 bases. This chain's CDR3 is CASSSSLGHNNSPLHF. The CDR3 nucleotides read TGTGCCAGCAGCTCTAGCCTAGGGCACAATAATTCACCCCTCCACTTT.

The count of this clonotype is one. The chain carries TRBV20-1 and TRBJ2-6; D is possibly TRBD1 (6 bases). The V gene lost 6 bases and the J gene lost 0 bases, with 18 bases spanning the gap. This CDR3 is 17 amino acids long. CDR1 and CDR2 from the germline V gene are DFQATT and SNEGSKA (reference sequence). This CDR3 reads CSADKTGAHSGANVLTF. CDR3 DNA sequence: TGCAGTGCCGATAAGACAGGTGCCCACTCTGGGGCCAACGTCCTGACTTTC.

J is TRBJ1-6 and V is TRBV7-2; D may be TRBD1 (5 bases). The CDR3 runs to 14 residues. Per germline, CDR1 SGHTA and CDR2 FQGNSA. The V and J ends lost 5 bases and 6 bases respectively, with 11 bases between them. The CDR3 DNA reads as TGTGCCAGCAGCCGGGCAGGGACTAATTCACCCCTCCACTTT. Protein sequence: CASSRAGTNSPLHF. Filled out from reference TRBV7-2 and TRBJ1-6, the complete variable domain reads GAGVSQSPSNKVTEKGKDVELRCDPISGHTALYWYRQSLGQGLEFLIYFQGNSAPDKSGLPSDRFSAERTGGSVSTLTIQRTQQEDSAVYLCASSRAGTNSPLHFGNGTRLTVT.

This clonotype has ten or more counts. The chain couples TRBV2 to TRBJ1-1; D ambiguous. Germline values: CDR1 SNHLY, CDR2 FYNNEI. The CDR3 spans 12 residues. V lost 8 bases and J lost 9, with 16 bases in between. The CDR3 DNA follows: TGTGCCAGCGGATCGCTGGGTCCTCAAGCTTTCTTT. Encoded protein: CASGSLGPQAFF. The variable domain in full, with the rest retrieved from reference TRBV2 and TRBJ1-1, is EPEVTQTPSHQVTQMGQEVILRCVPISNHLYFYWYRQILGQKVEFLVSFYNNEISEKSEIFDDQFSVERPDGSNFTLKIRSTKLEDSAMYFCASGSLGPQAFFGQGTRLTVV.

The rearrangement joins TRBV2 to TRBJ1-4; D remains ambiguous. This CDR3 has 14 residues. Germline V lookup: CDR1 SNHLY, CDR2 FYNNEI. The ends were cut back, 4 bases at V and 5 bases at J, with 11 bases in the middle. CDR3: CASSAGSRNEKLFF. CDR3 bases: TGTGCCAGCAGTGCTGGGAGCCGCAATGAAAAACTGTTTTTT.

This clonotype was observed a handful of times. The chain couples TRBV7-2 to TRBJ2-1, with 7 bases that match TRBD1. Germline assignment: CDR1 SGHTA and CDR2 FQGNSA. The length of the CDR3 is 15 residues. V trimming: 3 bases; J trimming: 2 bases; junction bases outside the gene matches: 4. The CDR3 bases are TGTGCCAGCAGCTTTACAGGGGCTCCCTACAATGAGCAGTTCTTC. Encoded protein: CASSFTGAPYNEQFF. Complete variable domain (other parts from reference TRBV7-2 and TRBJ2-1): GAGVSQSPSNKVTEKGKDVELRCDPISGHTALYWYRQSLGQGLEFLIYFQGNSAPDKSGLPSDRFSAERTGGSVSTLTIQRTQQEDSAVYLCASSFTGAPYNEQFFGPGTRLTVL.

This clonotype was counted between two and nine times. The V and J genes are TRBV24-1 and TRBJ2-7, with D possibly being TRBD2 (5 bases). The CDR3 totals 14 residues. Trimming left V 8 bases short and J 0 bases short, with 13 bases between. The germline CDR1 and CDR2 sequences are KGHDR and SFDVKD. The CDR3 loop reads CATTERSRSYEQYF. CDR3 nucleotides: TGTGCCACCACAGAGCGGAGCCGCTCCTACGAGCAGTACTTC.

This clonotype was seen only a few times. CDR3 region: CASSSPSGGTDTQYF. The CDR3 DNA is TGTGCCAGCAGTTCCCCTAGCGGGGGCACAGATACGCAGTATTTT. The chain is built from TRBV28 and TRBJ2-3, with TRBD2 identical over 9 bases. The CDR3 runs 15 residues. J lost 1 base, V lost 4 bases, and 3 bases had no gene match. CDR1 is MDHEN and CDR2 is SYDVKM in the germline V gene. Full variable domain (remainder filled in from reference TRBV28 and TRBJ2-3): DVKVTQSSRYLVKRTGEKVFLECVQDMDHENMFWYRQDPGLGLRLIYFSYDVKMKEKGDIPEGYSVSREKKERFSLILESASTNQTSMYLCASSSPSGGTDTQYFGPGTRLTVL.

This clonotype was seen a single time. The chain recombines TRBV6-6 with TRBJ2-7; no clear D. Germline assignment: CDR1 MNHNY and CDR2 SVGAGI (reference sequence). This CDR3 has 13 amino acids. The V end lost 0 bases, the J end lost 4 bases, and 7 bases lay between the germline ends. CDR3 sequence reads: CASSYSRTYEQYF. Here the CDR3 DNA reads TGTGCCAGCAGTTACTCCAGAACGTACGAGCAGTACTTC.

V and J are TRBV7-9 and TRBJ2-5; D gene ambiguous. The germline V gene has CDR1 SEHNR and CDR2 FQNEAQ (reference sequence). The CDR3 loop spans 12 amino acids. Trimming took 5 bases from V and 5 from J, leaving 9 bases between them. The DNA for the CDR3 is TGTGCCAGCAGCCGGGTGGGGGAGACCCAGTACTTC. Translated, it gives CASSRVGETQYF. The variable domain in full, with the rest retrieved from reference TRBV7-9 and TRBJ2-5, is DTGVSQNPRHKITKRGQNVTFRCDPISEHNRLYWYRQTLGQGPEFLTYFQNEAQLEKSRLLSDRFSAERPKGSFSTLEIQRTEQGDSAMYLCASSRVGETQYFGPGTRLLVL.